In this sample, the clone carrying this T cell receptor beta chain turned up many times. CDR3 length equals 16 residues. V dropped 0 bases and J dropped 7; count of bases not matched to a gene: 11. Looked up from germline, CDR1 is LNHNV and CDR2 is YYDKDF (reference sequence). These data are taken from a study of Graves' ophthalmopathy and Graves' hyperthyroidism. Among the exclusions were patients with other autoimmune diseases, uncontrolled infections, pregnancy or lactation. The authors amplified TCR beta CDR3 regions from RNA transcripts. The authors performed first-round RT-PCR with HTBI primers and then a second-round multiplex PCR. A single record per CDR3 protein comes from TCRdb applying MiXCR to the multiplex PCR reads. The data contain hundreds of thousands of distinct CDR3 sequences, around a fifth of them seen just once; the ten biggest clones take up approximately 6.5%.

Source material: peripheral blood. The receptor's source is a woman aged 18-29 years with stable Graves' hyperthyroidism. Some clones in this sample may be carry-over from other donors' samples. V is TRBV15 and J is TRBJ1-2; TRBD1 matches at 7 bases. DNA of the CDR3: TGTGCCACCAGCAGAGATTGGCCAGGGGGGCGGTCTGGCTACACCTTC. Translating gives CATSRDWPGGRSGYTF.